Below are 31 T cell receptor beta chains sequenced from a single sample in a study of blood T cell repertoires in COVID-19. Libraries were prepared by immunoSEQ multiplex PCR; TCRdb keeps only in-frame clonotypes and omits some of them. Here the sample spans approximately 88,000 clones, more than 65% being singletons. Sample: peripheral blood. The source of these receptors is a woman older than 75 with active or convalescent COVID-19.

CDR3 sequence (DNA): TGTGCCAGCAGATTGACAGGGGGGAACACTGAAGCTTTCTTT. Its protein product is CASRLTGGNTEAFF. The chain uses TRBV6-6 and TRBJ1-1, with 9 bases that match TRBD1. V gave up 6 bases and J gave up 1 base; unmatched junction bases: 3. This CDR3 spans 14 amino acids. Germline CDR1 is MNHNY and CDR2 is SVGAGI (reference sequence).

The chain carries TRBV30 and TRBJ1-2; 8 nucleotides agree with TRBD1. Germline trimming cut 3 bases from V and 4 bases from J; bases unmatched to any gene: 7. This CDR3 is 14 amino acids long. CDR1 is GTSNPN, CDR2 SVGIG, per germline (reference sequence). For the CDR3, the DNA is TGTGCCTGGAGGAGAACAGGGGGGTTCTATGGCTACACCTTC. Protein: CAWRRTGGFYGYTF.

This chain connects TRBV7-8 to TRBJ2-1, with 8 bases fitting TRBD1. Germline-derived CDR1 and CDR2 are SGHVS and FQNEAQ. J was trimmed by 6 bases and V by 2 bases; bases with no gene match: 3. The CDR3 consists of 14 residues. The DNA for the CDR3 is TGTGCCAGCAGCTTAATGGACAGGGCCAATGAGCAGTTCTTC. Its translation: CASSLMDRANEQFF. Combining the CDR3 with reference TRBV7-8 and TRBJ2-1 gives the whole variable domain GAGVSQSPRYKVAKRGQDVALRCDPISGHVSLFWYQQALGQGPEFLTYFQNEAQLDKSGLPSDRFFAERPEGSVSTLKIQRTQQEDSAVYLCASSLMDRANEQFFGPGTRLTVL.

In regard to this clone: Other DNA sequences within the sample encode an identical CDR3. V usage is TRBV4-3 and J usage is TRBJ1-4, with 9 bases matching TRBD1. Trimming removed 4 bases from V and 3 bases from J; junction bases left unmatched: 6. Germline assignment: CDR1 LGHNA and CDR2 YSLEER. This CDR3 comprises 16 residues. CDR3: CASSLGQGEANEKLFF. The CDR3 DNA is TGCGCCAGCAGCCTGGGACAGGGAGAGGCTAATGAAAAACTGTTTTTT.

This chain uses TRBV29-1 with TRBJ2-2; 9 positions agree with TRBD2. The junction had 5 bases not matched to a gene; V was cut back by 6 bases and J by 0 bases. The CDR3 is 15 residues long. Germline V gene sequence: CDR1 SQVTM, CDR2 ANQGSEA. This chain's CDR3 is CSVRAGGTNTGELFF. For the CDR3, the DNA is TGCAGCGTCCGAGCGGGGGGCACGAACACCGGGGAGCTGTTTTTT.

CDR3 protein: CASSRGGGGEAFF. CDR3 bases: TGCGCCAGCAGTCGAGGGGGCGGAGGTGAAGCTTTCTTT. The chain joins TRBV23-1 to TRBJ1-1, with 7 bases that match TRBD1. TRBV23-1 is marked as an open reading frame, function uncertain. The CDR3 sequence is 13 residues long. Trimming removed 4 bases from V and 7 bases from J; junction bases left unmatched: 6.

This chain connects TRBV6-6 to TRBJ1-2; D might be TRBD1 (6 bases). V lost 4 bases and J 4 bases, leaving 10 bases between the germline ends. Germline V gene sequence: CDR1 MNHNY, CDR2 SVGAGI (reference sequence). This CDR3 spans 13 amino acids. In DNA form, the CDR3 reads TGTGCCAGCAGTTCGGACAGAATCTATGGCTACACCTTC. This codes for CASSSDRIYGYTF.

This chain uses TRBV5-5 with TRBJ1-5; D gene ambiguous. Germline loops: CDR1 SGHKS, CDR2 YYEKEE (reference sequence). V dropped 0 bases and J dropped 3 bases, with 10 bases sitting between them. The CDR3 totals 15 residues. The CDR3 reads CASSLVAGNNQPQHF. CDR3 sequence (DNA): TGTGCCAGCAGCTTGGTGGCTGGTAACAATCAGCCCCAGCATTTT.

The chain links TRBV2 to TRBJ1-3; 9 bases match TRBD1. The CDR3 is 14 amino acids. The V gene's germline CDR1 is SNHLY and CDR2 FYNNEI. With 6 bases clipped from V and 4 bases from J, the junction kept 4 bases outside the gene matches. DNA for the CDR3: TGTGCCAGCAGGGGGACAGGGAGAGGAAACACCATATATTTT. It yields the protein CASRGTGRGNTIYF. The full variable domain, with the rest looked up from reference TRBV2 and TRBJ1-3, is EPEVTQTPSHQVTQMGQEVILRCVPISNHLYFYWYRQILGQKVEFLVSFYNNEISEKSEIFDDQFSVERPDGSNFTLKIRSTKLEDSAMYFCASRGTGRGNTIYFGEGSWLTVV.

The rearrangement uses TRBV7-2 and TRBJ2-1; 8 nucleotides align to TRBD1. Germline V gives CDR1 SGHTA, CDR2 FQGNSA. The trim removed 6 bases at V and 9 bases at J, leaving 16 bases unmatched. The CDR3 runs 16 residues. In DNA, the CDR3 is TGTGCCAGCAGTCCCGGCGGCGGCAGGGGGCTTGGTGAGCAGTTCTTC. It encodes CASSPGGGRGLGEQFF. Full variable domain (outside the CDR3, taken from reference TRBV7-2 and TRBJ2-1): GAGVSQSPSNKVTEKGKDVELRCDPISGHTALYWYRQSLGQGLEFLIYFQGNSAPDKSGLPSDRFSAERTGGSVSTLTIQRTQQEDSAVYLCASSPGGGRGLGEQFFGPGTRLTVL.

The genes are TRBV5-1 and TRBJ1-2, with D uncertain. CDR1 is SGHRS, CDR2 YFSETQ, per germline. Between the trimmed V and J ends, which lost 5 bases and 1 base, there was a span of 12 bases. CDR3 size: 14 residues. The CDR3 DNA reads as TGCGCCAGCAGTGATCCGAGCCGTAACTATGGCTACACCTTC. This gives the protein CASSDPSRNYGYTF.

J is TRBJ1-1 and V is TRBV27; a possible D gene is TRBD1 (5 bases). V shed 4 bases and J shed 8 bases, with 11 bases lying between them. CDR3 length equals 12 residues. Germline V lookup: CDR1 MNHEY, CDR2 SMNVEV (reference sequence). Written as DNA, the CDR3 is TGTGCCAGCAGTTCGGTGGGGGGGGAAGCTTTCTTT. Its protein product is CASSSVGGEAFF.

The chain joins TRBV18 to TRBJ1-1; 8 nucleotides line up with TRBD1. The CDR3 runs 14 residues. Trimming took 6 bases from V and 1 from J; bases not matched to a gene: 4. Looked up from germline, CDR1 is KGHSH and CDR2 is LQKENI. The CDR3 reads CASSRDRGNTEAFF. CDR3 sequence (DNA): TGTGCCAGCTCCCGCGACAGGGGGAACACTGAAGCTTTCTTT.

The sample holds one count of this clone. The chain uses TRBV4-3 and TRBJ1-1; 10 nucleotides match TRBD1. There are 16 residues in the CDR3. Germline trimming cut 2 bases from V and 1 base from J; bases unmatched to any gene: 4. Germline CDR1 and CDR2: LGHNA and YSLEER. The CDR3 protein is CASSQTRQGANTEAFF. CDR3 nucleotide sequence: TGCGCCAGCAGCCAAACTCGACAGGGGGCGAACACTGAAGCTTTCTTT.

V and J are TRBV10-3 and TRBJ2-5; 12 bases agree with TRBD2. This CDR3 contains 15 residues. The germline CDR1 and CDR2 sequences are ENHRY and SYGVKD. J gave up 5 bases and V 2 bases, and 3 bases lay outside the gene matches. CDR3 amino acids: CAISEGLAGSETQYF. DNA for the CDR3: TGTGCCATCAGTGAGGGACTAGCGGGGTCTGAGACCCAGTACTTC.

The rearrangement links TRBV28 to TRBJ1-3; D might be TRBD1 (5 bases). V was trimmed by 5 bases and J by 1 base, leaving 18 bases between them. Germline CDR1 is MDHEN and CDR2 is SYDVKM. The CDR3 contains 17 residues. CDR3 protein: CASSTGGSLQSGNTIYF. In nucleotides, the CDR3 is TGTGCCAGCAGTACCGGGGGGAGTCTCCAATCTGGAAACACCATATATTTT.

The rearrangement links TRBV13 to TRBJ2-2, with TRBD1 matching over 12 bases. The CDR3 consists of 17 residues. The germline V gene has CDR1 PRHDT and CDR2 FYEKMQ (reference sequence). V shed 4 bases, J shed 4 bases, and the junction held 7 bases outside the gene matches. In nucleotides, the CDR3 is TGTGCCAGCAGCTCCCGGGACAGGGGGCGGCGCACCGGGGAGCTGTTTTTT. Translated, it gives CASSSRDRGRRTGELFF.

This chain joins TRBV11-2 and TRBJ1-4; a weak D match, TRBD1 (5 bases). Trimming took 0 bases from V and 7 from J, leaving 12 bases between them. Germline CDR1 SGHAT, CDR2 FQNNGV. The CDR3 loop spans 15 amino acids. The CDR3 spells CASSLDSAGGEKLFF. The CDR3 coding sequence is TGTGCCAGCAGCTTAGATTCGGCGGGGGGTGAAAAACTGTTTTTT.

The V gene is TRBV2, the J gene TRBJ2-1; 8 bases match TRBD2. The CDR3 loop spans 13 amino acids. With 6 bases clipped from V and 5 bases from J, the junction kept 3 bases outside the gene matches. The germline CDR1 and CDR2 sequences are SNHLY and FYNNEI. CDR3 nucleotides: TGTGCCAGCAGGACTAGCGCGAACAATGAGCAGTTCTTC. It encodes CASRTSANNEQFF.

This clone was counted only a few times. J is TRBJ1-3 and V is TRBV19; possibly TRBD1 for D (5 bases). The length of the CDR3 is 14 residues. Germline values: CDR1 LNHDA, CDR2 SQIVND (reference sequence). V lost 7 bases and J lost 0, with 10 bases in between. CDR3 loop: CASKLTGSGNTIYF. CDR3 nucleotides: TGTGCCAGTAAACTCACAGGCTCTGGAAACACCATATATTTT.

CDR3 in amino acids: CASSEGGVDIAFF. DNA of the CDR3: TGTGCCAGCAGTGAAGGGGGGGTAGATATTGCTTTCTTT. V is TRBV6-1 and J is TRBJ1-1, with D perhaps matching TRBD1 (5 bases). With 1 base removed from V and 11 bases from J, the gap between germline ends came to 14 bases. Germline V gene sequence: CDR1 MNHNS, CDR2 SASEGT. CDR3 length: 13 amino acids.

The chain is built from TRBV5-1 and TRBJ2-4; 8 nucleotides agree with TRBD1. V lost 4 bases, J lost 0 bases, and 12 bases stayed unmatched. Germline assignment: CDR1 SGHRS and CDR2 YFSETQ. This CDR3 has 18 residues. CDR3 bases: TGCGCCAGCAGCCCTGATGGGACAGGAACTCTAGCCAAAAACATTCAGTACTTC. This translates into CASSPDGTGTLAKNIQYF. Based on the CDR3 plus reference TRBV5-1 and TRBJ2-4, the full variable domain is KAGVTQTPRYLIKTRGQQVTLSCSPISGHRSVSWYQQTPGQGLQFLFEYFSETQRNKGNFPGRFSGRQFSNSRSEMNVSTLELGDSALYLCASSPDGTGTLAKNIQYFGAGTRLSVL.

The rearrangement uses TRBV27 and TRBJ2-1; 8 nucleotides match TRBD2. V was pared by 0 bases and J by 7 bases, with 11 bases of the junction left unmatched. Germline V gene data show CDR1 as MNHEY and CDR2 as SMNVEV (reference sequence). The CDR3 totals 17 residues. In DNA form, the CDR3 reads TGTGCCAGCAGTTTATCCCCGGGGGGGGTAGTGGGGAATGAGCAGTTCTTC. This encodes CASSLSPGGVVGNEQFF.

The chain joins TRBV7-2 to TRBJ1-4; the match to TRBD1 covers 7 bases. Germline trimming cut 5 bases from V and 5 bases from J; bases unmatched to any gene: 14. In germline, CDR1 is SGHTA, CDR2 FQGNSA. This CDR3 spans 17 amino acids. CDR3 region: CASSLYRGGVKNEKLFF. The CDR3 DNA sequence: TGTGCCAGCAGCCTTTACCGAGGGGGCGTCAAGAATGAAAAACTGTTTTTT.

V gene TRBV5-1 combines with J gene TRBJ1-2, with D hard to call. Trimming shortened V by 6 bases and J by 0 bases, and 12 bases separated the two germline ends. CDR1 SGHRS and CDR2 YFSETQ come from the germline V gene. This CDR3 comprises 14 residues. This chain's CDR3 is CASTTDPSNYGYTF. The CDR3 DNA sequence: TGCGCCAGCACGACTGACCCCTCTAACTATGGCTACACCTTC.

This rearrangement joins TRBV12-3 or TRBV12-4 to TRBJ1-2; D perhaps matches TRBD1 (6 bases). CDR3 length: 13 amino acids. Trimming stripped 6 bases from V and 4 bases from J, with 12 bases between. CDR3 DNA: TGTGCCAGCAGAGGGGGGGAGACCTATGGCTACACCTTC. Translating it yields CASRGGETYGYTF.

V is TRBV28 and J is TRBJ1-2, with a weak D call TRBD1 (6 bases). Deletions cut 2 bases from V and 5 bases from J, with 12 bases between. This CDR3 has 14 residues. Germline V gives CDR1 MDHEN, CDR2 SYDVKM. CDR3 region: CASSLTGRRYGYTF. CDR3 DNA: TGTGCCAGCAGTTTAACAGGGCGGAGGTATGGCTACACCTTC.

This chain links TRBV4-3 with TRBJ1-4; D is ambiguous. V was shortened by 2 bases and J by 4 bases, with 11 bases between the two germline ends. The CDR3 runs 15 residues. CDR1 is LGHNA, CDR2 YSLEER, per germline. DNA for the CDR3: TGCGCCAGCAGCCAACCGGGTGCTTTTAATGAAAAACTGTTTTTT. Translated: CASSQPGAFNEKLFF.

The rearrangement joins TRBV25-1 to TRBJ2-2; 10 bases align to TRBD2. Unmatched junction bases numbered 10, after V lost 6 bases and J lost 6 bases. Looked up from germline, CDR1 is MGHDK and CDR2 is SYGVNS. The CDR3 totals 16 residues. The DNA for the CDR3 is TGTGCCAGCAGGGGTCCACTAGCGGGGTTGGCCGGGGAGCTGTTTTTT. Translation: CASRGPLAGLAGELFF.

Note on this clone: It is unclear where the CDR3 begins or ends on the DNA, so no DNA is shown, and the CDR3 is as TCRdb lists it. The identical CDR3 is also encoded by other nucleotide sequences in the sample. This chain links TRBV5-4 with TRBJ1-2. The V gene's germline CDR1 is SGHNT and CDR2 YYREEE (reference sequence). Including both end residues, the CDR3 is 13 amino acids long. CDR3 amino acids: CASSFAGGNGYTF.

CDR3 sequence: CASSLDSQLGEAFF. The DNA for the CDR3 is TGTGCCAGCAGCTTGGACAGCCAGTTGGGGGAAGCTTTCTTT. V gene TRBV7-2 combines with J gene TRBJ1-1, with D maybe TRBD1 (6 bases). V lost 3 bases to trimming and J lost 8 bases, with 16 bases between them. Germline V gene sequence: CDR1 SGHTA, CDR2 FQGNSA. The length of the CDR3 is 14 residues.